The next 2 T cell receptor beta chains were all read from a single sample in a study of blood T cell repertoires in COVID-19. Method: immunoSEQ multiplex PCR; TCRdb's copy keeps in-frame clones and lacks some. The sample yields 100,000 to 150,000 clones, 78% seen once. What was sequenced was peripheral blood. All receptors derive from a man in his 70s with acute or convalescent COVID-19.

This sequence joins TRBV21-1 and TRBJ1-2. TRBV21-1 is shown as a pseudogene. The CDR3 extends over 13 amino acids. The CDR3 DNA reads as TGTGCCAGAACGTGGGGGGGTCGCTATGGCTACACCTTC. This translates into CARTWGGRYGYTF.

This clone has more than one count but fewer than ten. The rearrangement uses TRBV15 and TRBJ1-2; D possibly corresponds to TRBD1 (5 bases). This CDR3 is built from 16 residues. Trimming took off 8 bases at V and 0 bases at J, with 19 bases between the two ends. The germline V gene has CDR1 LNHNV and CDR2 YYDKDF (reference sequence). The CDR3 bases are TGTGCCACCTCGGTGGGGGGGACCTCTGCTAACTATGGCTACACCTTC. It is translated as CATSVGGTSANYGYTF.